This T cell receptor beta chain stems from a study of spatial heterogeneity in lung cancer. Study-level background: Consistently, beta-chain sequences turned up in larger numbers than alpha-chain sequences did.

Time point here: blood at routine non-recurrence follow-up after resection. Sequencing of whole RNA from tumor, nontumor lung or frozen PBMC involved no sorting. TCRdb passed the 5' RACE reads through MiXCR, listing each CDR3 protein once. Seen here are around 18,000 distinct CDR3 sequences, over 9% observed once, and the top ten hold around 21%. This clonotype was picked up a small number of times. V dropped 2 bases and J dropped 4 bases, with 19 bases sitting between them. Germline V gives CDR1 GTSNPN, CDR2 SVGIG (reference sequence). The CDR3 has 16 residues. Sequencing used PBMCs, obtained at follow-up. This clonotype was obtained from a male donor with early-stage non-small cell lung cancer. The chain couples TRBV30 to TRBJ2-3, with D maybe TRBD1 (6 bases). The CDR3 nucleotides read TGTGCCTGGAGTCCGAATACGTCAGGGGTCTCAGATACGCAGTATTTT. Encoded protein: CAWSPNTSGVSDTQYF.